This section outlines one T cell receptor beta chain sequence together with its context. This table comes from immunoSEQ multiplex PCR, and its TCRdb copy is limited to in-frame clones, with some not included. Here the sample spans 13,000 to 15,000 clones, 80% to 90% being singletons. The data were obtained in a study of T cell changes during pregnancy in multiple sclerosis. Germline CDR1 and CDR2: SGHAT and FQNNGV. Trimming shortened V by 5 bases and J by 1 base, and 8 bases separated the two germline ends. The CDR3 is made up of 13 amino acids. The starting material was CD8+ T cells from peripheral blood mononuclear cells, obtained in the first trimester of pregnancy. The J gene is TRBJ1-1, the V gene TRBV11-2, with D possibly being TRBD1 (5 bases). This clonotype was obtained from a female donor with multiple sclerosis, enrolled in a pregnancy study. The CDR3 DNA follows: TGTGCCAGCAGCCTCGGACAGAACACTGAAGCTTTCTTT. Encoded protein: CASSLGQNTEAFF.